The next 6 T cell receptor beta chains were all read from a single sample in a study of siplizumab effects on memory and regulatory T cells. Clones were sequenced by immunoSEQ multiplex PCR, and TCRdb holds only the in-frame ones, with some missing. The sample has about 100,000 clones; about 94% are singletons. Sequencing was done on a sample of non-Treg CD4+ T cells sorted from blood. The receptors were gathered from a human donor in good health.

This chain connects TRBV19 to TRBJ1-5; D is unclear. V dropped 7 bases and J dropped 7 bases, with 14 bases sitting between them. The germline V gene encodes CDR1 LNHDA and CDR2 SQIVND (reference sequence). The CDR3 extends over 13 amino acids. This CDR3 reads CASNFGNDQPQHF. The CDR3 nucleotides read TGTGCCAGTAATTTTGGGAACGACCAGCCCCAGCATTTT.

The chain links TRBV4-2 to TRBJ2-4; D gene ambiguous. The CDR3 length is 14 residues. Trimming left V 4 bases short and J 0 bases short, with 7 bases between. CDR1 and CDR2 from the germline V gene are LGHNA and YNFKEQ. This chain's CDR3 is CASSPDVAKNIQYF. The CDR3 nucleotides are TGTGCCAGCAGCCCGGACGTAGCCAAAAACATTCAGTACTTC.

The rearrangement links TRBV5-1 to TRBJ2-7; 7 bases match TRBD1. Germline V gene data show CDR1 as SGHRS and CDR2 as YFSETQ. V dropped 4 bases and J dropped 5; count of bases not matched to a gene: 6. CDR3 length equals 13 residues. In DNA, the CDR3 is TGCGCCAGCAGCGGAAACAGGGGAGACGAGCAGTACTTC. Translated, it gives CASSGNRGDEQYF.

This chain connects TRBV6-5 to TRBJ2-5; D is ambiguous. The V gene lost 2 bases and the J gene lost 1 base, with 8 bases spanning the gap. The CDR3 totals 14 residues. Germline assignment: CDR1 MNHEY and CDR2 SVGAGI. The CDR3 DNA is TGTGCCAGCAGTTACGGCAGCCTCCAAGAGACCCAGTACTTC. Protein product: CASSYGSLQETQYF.

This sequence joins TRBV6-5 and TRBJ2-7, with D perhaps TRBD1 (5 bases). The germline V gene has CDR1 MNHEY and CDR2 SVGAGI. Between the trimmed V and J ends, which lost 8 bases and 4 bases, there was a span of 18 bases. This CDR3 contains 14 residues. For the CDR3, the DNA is TGTGCCAGCGGTCTGGGGCAGGGTAGGTACGAGCAGTACTTC. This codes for CASGLGQGRYEQYF.

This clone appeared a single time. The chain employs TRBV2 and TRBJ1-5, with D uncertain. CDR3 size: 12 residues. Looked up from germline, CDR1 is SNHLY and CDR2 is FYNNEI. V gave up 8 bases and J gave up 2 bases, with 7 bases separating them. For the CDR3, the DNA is TGTGCCAGCGGGCAGGGCAATCAGCCCCAGCATTTT. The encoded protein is CASGQGNQPQHF. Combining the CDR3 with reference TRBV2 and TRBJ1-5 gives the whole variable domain EPEVTQTPSHQVTQMGQEVILRCVPISNHLYFYWYRQILGQKVEFLVSFYNNEISEKSEIFDDQFSVERPDGSNFTLKIRSTKLEDSAMYFCASGQGNQPQHFGDGTRLSIL.